This T cell receptor beta chain was profiled in a study of blood T cell repertoires in COVID-19. Study as a whole: PBMCs, B-cell-depleted T cells, or T cells were the source of the cDNA or gDNA that made up the material.

In the original workflow: Reference gene primer amplification gave estimated nucleated cell counts. Profiled with immunoSEQ multiplex PCR; TCRdb holds only in-frame clones, not every one. The DNA was the basis for D and trimming; V, J and clone size are from that table. The table includes over 350,000 clones, around nine tenths detected once. V gave up 5 bases and J gave up 4 bases; unmatched junction bases: 11. The CDR3 spans 16 residues. In germline, CDR1 is LNHNV, CDR2 YYDKDF (reference sequence). Study members were between roughly 18 and 89 years old and lived in 20 to 30 US regions. Cohort 3 recovered donors had two negative PCRs, clearance, or symptom resolution.

The V call is TRBV15, the J call TRBJ2-7, with TRBD1 matching over 10 bases. The receptor was derived from a young woman who had recovered from COVID-19. Input material: PBMCs or T cells enriched from blood (not recorded which). The CDR3 bases are TGTGCCACCAGCCCAAGGGGGGGACAGGGGAAGTACGAGCAGTACTTC. Residues: CATSPRGGQGKYEQYF. The full variable domain, with the rest looked up from reference TRBV15 and TRBJ2-7, is DAMVIQNPRYQVTQFGKPVTLSCSQTLNHNVMYWYQQKSSQAPKLLFHYYDKDFNNEADTPDNFQSRRPNTSFCFLDIRSPGLGDTAMYLCATSPRGGQGKYEQYFGPGTRLTVT.